These 30 T cell receptor beta chains originate from one sample sequenced in a study of OX40 agonist ivuxolimab in advanced cancers. Generated by immunoSEQ multiplex PCR, the TCRdb table keeps only in-frame clones and is missing some. Of approximately 80,000 clones in the sample, approximately 94% were seen once. Source: CD4+ or CD8+ T cells sorted from blood, taken in a trial of the OX40 agonist ivuxolimab. Source of these receptors: an adult with an advanced solid tumor such as melanoma, head and neck, liver or kidney cancer.

In its sample, this clone was seen a few times. The V gene is TRBV30, the J gene TRBJ1-4; D gene uncertain. V lost 2 bases to trimming and J lost 8 bases, with 9 bases between them. CDR1 and CDR2 from the germline V gene are GTSNPN and SVGIG (reference sequence). The CDR3 extends over 12 amino acids. The CDR3 nucleotides read TGTGCCTGGAGTTCCACAGCGGAAAAACTGTTTTTT. Amino acid sequence: CAWSSTAEKLFF. Full variable domain (outside the CDR3, taken from reference TRBV30 and TRBJ1-4): SQTIHQWPATLVQPVGSPLSLECTVEGTSNPNLYWYRQAAGRGLQLLFYSVGIGQISSEVPQNLSASRPQDRQFILSSKKLLLSDSGFYLCAWSSTAEKLFFGSGTQLSVL.

The chain is built from TRBV27 and TRBJ2-2; no clear D. CDR1 MNHEY and CDR2 SMNVEV come from the germline V gene (reference sequence). The ends were cut back, 3 bases at V and 5 bases at J, with 7 bases in the middle. The CDR3 loop spans 13 amino acids. The CDR3 reads CASSLAGTGELFF. In nucleotides, the CDR3 is TGTGCCAGCAGTTTGGCAGGAACCGGGGAGCTGTTTTTT.

The V call is TRBV6-5, the J call TRBJ1-4, with a tentative D call TRBD1 (5 bases). The V end was cut by 0 bases, the J end by 13 bases, with 21 bases between. Germline-derived CDR1 and CDR2 are MNHEY and SVGAGI. This CDR3 spans 16 amino acids. The CDR3 loop reads CASSYSLSRDWSGLFF. CDR3 nucleotide sequence: TGTGCCAGCAGTTACTCGTTATCCCGGGACTGGTCTGGACTGTTTTTT.

The chain carries TRBV6-1 and TRBJ2-1; perhaps D is TRBD1 or TRBD2 (5 bases each). Trimming took off 8 bases at V and 5 bases at J, with 13 bases between the two ends. The length of the CDR3 is 13 residues. Germline CDR1 is MNHNS and CDR2 is SASEGT. CDR3 nucleotides: TGTGCCAGCTGGGGACCTCTAAACAATGAGCAGTTCTTC. It translates to CASWGPLNNEQFF.

The chain links TRBV19 to TRBJ2-1; D perhaps matches TRBD1 (6 bases). Between the trimmed V and J ends, which lost 3 bases and 13 bases, there was a span of 10 bases. The CDR3 runs 11 residues. The V gene's germline CDR1 is LNHDA and CDR2 SQIVND (reference sequence). Here the CDR3 DNA reads TGTGCCAGTAGTATTGGGACAACTCAGTTCTTC. It yields the protein CASSIGTTQFF.

The V gene is TRBV7-9, the J gene TRBJ2-7; D gene uncertain. The CDR3 runs 16 residues. CDR1 and CDR2 (germline): SEHNR, FQNEAQ (reference sequence). V was trimmed by 5 bases and J by 3 bases, leaving 20 bases between them. The CDR3 bases are TGTGCCAGCAGCCCCCGGGTCGGCGAGGTAGGCTACGAGCAGTACTTC. This sequence encodes CASSPRVGEVGYEQYF.

This chain connects TRBV4-1 to TRBJ2-1, with 8 nucleotides matching TRBD2. The V gene end was trimmed by 0 bases and the J gene end by 12 bases; junction bases not matched to a gene: 10. The CDR3 has 15 amino acids. In germline, CDR1 is MGHRA, CDR2 YSYEKL. CDR3 DNA sequence: TGCGCCAGCAGCCAAGATCAGACTAGCGTGAGGGGGCAGTTCTTC. Its translation is CASSQDQTSVRGQFF.

The chain combines TRBV19 with TRBJ1-2; D remains ambiguous. Between the trimmed V and J ends, which lost 5 bases and 0 bases, there was a span of 7 bases. The CDR3 has 13 residues. Per the germline V gene, CDR1 is LNHDA and CDR2 is SQIVND (reference sequence). The CDR3 bases are TGTGCCAGTAGTTTCGGTACTAACTATGGCTACACCTTC. This encodes CASSFGTNYGYTF. Drawing the rest from reference TRBV19 and TRBJ1-2, the complete variable domain is DGGITQSPKYLFRKEGQNVTLSCEQNLNHDAMYWYRQDPGQGLRLIYYSQIVNDFQKGDIAEGYSVSREKKESFPLTVTSAQKNPTAFYLCASSFGTNYGYTFGSGTRLTVV.

This chain connects TRBV28 to TRBJ2-7, with 8 bases matching TRBD1. This CDR3 has 15 amino acids. Per the germline V gene, CDR1 is MDHEN and CDR2 is SYDVKM. With 2 bases clipped from V and 6 bases from J, the junction kept 9 bases outside the gene matches. The CDR3 sequence: CASSLVVLGQAEQYF. CDR3 coding DNA: TGTGCCAGCAGTTTAGTAGTTCTGGGACAGGCCGAGCAGTACTTC.

Written as DNA, the CDR3 is TGTGCCAGCAGTAATAGCGGGGGGGCTTACGAGCAGTACTTC. Translation gives CASSNSGGAYEQYF. The rearrangement joins TRBV6-5 to TRBJ2-7; 11 positions agree with TRBD2. The trim removed 5 bases at V and 4 bases at J, leaving 4 bases unmatched. The CDR3 consists of 14 residues. The germline V gene encodes CDR1 MNHEY and CDR2 SVGAGI.

The chain uses TRBV7-8 and TRBJ2-2, with 8 bases aligning to TRBD2. Germline CDR1 is SGHVS and CDR2 is FQNEAQ. This CDR3 is built from 16 residues. J lost 4 bases, V lost 0 bases, and 4 bases had no gene match. The CDR3 region is CASSLAGGGGTGELFF. The CDR3, as DNA: TGTGCCAGCAGCTTAGCCGGGGGGGGCGGCACCGGGGAGCTGTTTTTT.

This chain links TRBV6-5 with TRBJ1-2; possibly TRBD1 for D (6 bases). V lost 6 bases and J 8 bases, leaving 19 bases between the germline ends. Per the germline V gene, CDR1 is MNHEY and CDR2 is SVGAGI. This CDR3 contains 14 residues. In DNA form, the CDR3 reads TGTGCCAGCAGCCAGAAACCGGACAGTGTGGGCTACACCTTC. It is translated as CASSQKPDSVGYTF.

This rearrangement joins TRBV19 to TRBJ1-1; the D is unclear. The germline V gene encodes CDR1 LNHDA and CDR2 SQIVND (reference sequence). V lost 4 bases to trimming and J lost 5 bases, with 8 bases between them. The CDR3 length is 12 residues. The CDR3 region is CASSTGVTEAFF. The CDR3 nucleotides are TGTGCCAGTAGTACCGGTGTTACTGAAGCTTTCTTT.

Comments on this clone: The sample has other DNA sequences that encode this CDR3 too. This chain joins TRBV12-5 and TRBJ2-1, with TRBD2 matching over 8 bases. The J segment lost 0 bases and the V segment lost 0 bases, leaving 4 bases of the junction unmatched. Germline V gene sequence: CDR1 LGHNT, CDR2 FRNRAP. CDR3 length: 17 residues. The CDR3 sequence: CASGLVLSGSSYNEQFF. DNA of the CDR3: TGTGCTAGTGGTTTGGTACTCAGCGGGAGCTCCTACAATGAGCAGTTCTTC.

This chain joins TRBV7-3 and TRBJ1-1; the D is unclear. The V end lost 0 bases, the J end lost 1 base, and 6 bases lay between the germline ends. Germline values: CDR1 SGHTA, CDR2 FQGTGA. CDR3 length: 14 amino acids. The CDR3 DNA reads as TGTGCCAGCAGCTTAACGGGGTCGAACACTGAAGCTTTCTTT. The encoded protein is CASSLTGSNTEAFF.

This chain joins TRBV5-4 and TRBJ1-6; tentatively, D is TRBD1 (6 bases). V shed 0 bases and J shed 12 bases, with 10 bases lying between them. From germline, CDR1 is SGHNT and CDR2 YYREEE (reference sequence). This CDR3 is 13 amino acids long. The CDR3 DNA sequence: TGTGCCAGCAGCTTGGTAGGGGGGATACCCCTCCACTTT. Amino acid sequence: CASSLVGGIPLHF.

This clone was seen once. J is TRBJ2-2 and V is TRBV5-6, with TRBD2 matching over 9 bases. The CDR3 spans 15 residues. Per the germline V gene, CDR1 is SGHDT and CDR2 is YYEEEE. Unmatched junction bases numbered 5, after V lost 4 bases and J lost 4 bases. The CDR3 DNA follows: TGTGCCAGCAGCATAGCGGGGGCGGGCACCGGGGAGCTGTTTTTT. It yields the protein CASSIAGAGTGELFF.

The rearrangement joins TRBV6-5 to TRBJ2-1; 7 positions match TRBD2. Germline CDR1 MNHEY, CDR2 SVGAGI. V dropped 5 bases and J dropped 2; count of bases not matched to a gene: 6. The CDR3 length is 15 residues. CDR3 loop: CASSLAENPYNEQFF. The CDR3 DNA reads TGTGCCAGCAGTCTAGCGGAGAACCCCTACAATGAGCAGTTCTTC.

This clone showed up just once. The chain carries TRBV9 and TRBJ2-3; a weak D match, TRBD2 (6 bases). This CDR3 comprises 14 residues. CDR1 SGDLS and CDR2 YYNGEE come from the germline V gene. The ends were cut back, 0 bases at V and 2 bases at J, with 7 bases in the middle. CDR3 bases: TGTGCCAGCAGCGTAGAGGGACTCACAGATACGCAGTATTTT. It yields the protein CASSVEGLTDTQYF.

This rearrangement joins TRBV28 to TRBJ1-4, with D unclear. The CDR3 loop spans 13 amino acids. The germline gives CDR1 MDHEN, CDR2 SYDVKM. Trimming pared 6 bases from V and 7 bases from J, leaving 12 bases between. CDR3 loop: CASRAVGLEKLFF. DNA of the CDR3: TGTGCCAGCAGAGCGGTTGGGCTTGAAAAACTGTTTTTT.

This clone came up once. This chain uses TRBV5-5 with TRBJ2-7; 9 bases match TRBD1. Germline CDR1 is SGHKS and CDR2 is YYEKEE (reference sequence). This CDR3 has 15 amino acids. With 1 base clipped from V and 3 bases from J, the junction kept 5 bases outside the gene matches. The CDR3: CASSLQDRGFYEQYF. The CDR3 DNA reads as TGTGCCAGCAGCTTGCAGGACAGGGGTTTCTACGAGCAGTACTTC.

The gene calls are TRBV4-1 and TRBJ2-7; the match to TRBD1 covers 11 bases. The germline CDR1 and CDR2 sequences are MGHRA and YSYEKL. J lost 4 bases, V lost 3 bases, and 5 bases had no gene match. The CDR3 is made up of 15 amino acids. The CDR3 nucleotides read TGCGCCAGCAGCCAGAGGACAGGGGGCGGATACGAGCAGTACTTC. It is translated as CASSQRTGGGYEQYF.

The chain has TRBV5-1 and TRBJ2-7; 9 positions agree with TRBD1. The germline V gene encodes CDR1 SGHRS and CDR2 YFSETQ. This CDR3 is built from 14 residues. The V and J ends lost 7 bases and 2 bases, in that order; junction bases with no gene match: 7. In DNA, the CDR3 is TGCGCCAGCGGATGGACAGGGGACACCTACGAGCAGTACTTC. Its translation: CASGWTGDTYEQYF.

A single count supports this clone. The rearrangement links TRBV7-9 to TRBJ1-2, with TRBD1 matching 8 bases. With 9 bases clipped from V and 8 bases from J, the junction kept 11 bases outside the gene matches. CDR3 length equals 13 residues. Looked up from germline, CDR1 is SEHNR and CDR2 is FQNEAQ (reference sequence). The CDR3 spells CASSPGGAEGYTF. The CDR3 nucleotides are TGTGCCAGTTCCCCAGGGGGCGCCGAGGGCTACACCTTC.

This clone came up once. J is TRBJ2-1 and V is TRBV7-2, with TRBD1 matching over 8 bases. The CDR3 extends over 15 amino acids. The germline gives CDR1 SGHTA, CDR2 FQGNSA. After removal of 4 bases from V and 4 bases from J, the junction contained 6 bases not matched to a gene. For the CDR3, the DNA is TGTGCCAGCAGCTCCCGGGACAGGTCTTACAATGAGCAGTTCTTC. Translating it yields CASSSRDRSYNEQFF.

The chain recombines TRBV9 with TRBJ1-4; 7 bases are shared with TRBD1. The germline V gene encodes CDR1 SGDLS and CDR2 YYNGEE. This CDR3 region has 18 residues. Trimming took 0 bases from V and 0 from J; bases not matched to a gene: 8. The DNA of the CDR3 is TGTGCCAGCAGCGTAGAAGGGGGCCCTTTTTCAACTAATGAAAAACTGTTTTTT. Its translation: CASSVEGGPFSTNEKLFF.

This sequence joins TRBV21-1 and TRBJ1-1. TRBV21-1 represents a pseudogene. The CDR3 loop spans 19 amino acids. CDR3 loop: CASSKGQAGTPDGNTEAFF. CDR3 sequence (DNA): TGTGCCAGCAGCAAAGGCCAGGCCGGGACCCCAGATGGTAACACTGAAGCTTTCTTT.

The V gene is TRBV10-3, the J gene TRBJ2-7; possible D gene TRBD2, 6 bases. V was clipped by 10 bases and J by 3 bases, with 16 bases between them. The CDR3 is 13 residues long. Germline V gene sequence: CDR1 ENHRY, CDR2 SYGVKD. For the CDR3, the DNA is TGTGCCACACGACTCCCAGCGGGCTACGAGCAGTACTTC. Translating gives CATRLPAGYEQYF.

The chain uses TRBV4-1 and TRBJ2-5; D is possibly TRBD1 (5 bases). Trimming removed 1 base from V and 2 bases from J, with 8 bases in between. The CDR3 runs 14 residues. Germline V gene data show CDR1 as MGHRA and CDR2 as YSYEKL. The CDR3 DNA sequence: TGCGCCAGCAGCCAAGTTAGACAGCAAGAGACCCAGTACTTC. This codes for CASSQVRQQETQYF.

V and J are TRBV15 and TRBJ2-2, with no clear D. V was pared by 5 bases and J by 7 bases, with 17 bases between. Germline V gene sequence: CDR1 LNHNV, CDR2 YYDKDF (reference sequence). The CDR3 sequence is 15 residues long. CDR3 sequence: CATSPQTYDGGELFF. In DNA, the CDR3 is TGTGCCACCAGCCCACAGACTTATGACGGCGGGGAGCTGTTTTTT.